The entry below gives a single T cell receptor beta chain sequence along with its context. What it binds is unknown. The data belong to a study of spatial heterogeneity in lung cancer. Study details: Alpha-chain detections were consistently fewer than beta-chain detections among the sequences. Overall study findings and caveats: Resection saw ubiquitous expanded tumor TCRs appear in blood more than follow-up did.

The library protocol tagged each TCR cDNA with a unique molecular identifier. From the 5' RACE reads, TCRdb called clonotypes with MiXCR, one entry per CDR3 protein. The data hold roughly 48,000 distinct CDR3 sequences, with under 6% observed a single time. Time point of the sample: sample taken at primary tumor resection. Unsorted whole RNA samples from tumor, nontumor lung or frozen PBMC were sequenced. Untreated early-stage non-small cell lung cancer patients, 72 in total, were the donors. Germline-derived CDR1 and CDR2 are SGHTA and FQGNSA. Trimming cost V 5 bases and J 0 bases, with 7 bases left between them. The CDR3 is made up of 14 amino acids.

The source was PBMCs, collected at surgery. The rearrangement joins TRBV7-2 to TRBJ1-4; D is perhaps TRBD1 (5 bases). This TCR was sampled from a male donor with early-stage non-small cell lung cancer. The CDR3 is CASSPTATNEKLFF. The CDR3 nucleotides read TGTGCCAGCAGCCCGACAGCAACTAATGAAAAACTGTTTTTT.